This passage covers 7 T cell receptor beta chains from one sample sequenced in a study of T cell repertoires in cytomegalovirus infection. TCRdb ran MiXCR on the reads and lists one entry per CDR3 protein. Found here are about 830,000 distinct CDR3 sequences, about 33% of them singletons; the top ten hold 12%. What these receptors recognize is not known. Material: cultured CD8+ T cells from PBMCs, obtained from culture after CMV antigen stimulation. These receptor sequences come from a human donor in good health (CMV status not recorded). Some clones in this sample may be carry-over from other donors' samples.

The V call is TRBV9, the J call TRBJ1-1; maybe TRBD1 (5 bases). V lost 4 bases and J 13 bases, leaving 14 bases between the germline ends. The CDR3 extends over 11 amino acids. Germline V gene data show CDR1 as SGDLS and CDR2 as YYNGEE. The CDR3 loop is CASSTSREFFF. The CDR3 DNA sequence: TGTGCCAGCAGCACCTCCAGGGAGTTTTTCTTT.

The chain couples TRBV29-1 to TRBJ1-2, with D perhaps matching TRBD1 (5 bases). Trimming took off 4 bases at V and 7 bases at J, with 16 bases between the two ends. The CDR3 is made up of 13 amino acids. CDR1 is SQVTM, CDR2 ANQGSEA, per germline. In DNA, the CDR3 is TGCAGCGTTGTAGGGGACCATATTGGTGGCTACACCTTC. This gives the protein CSVVGDHIGGYTF.

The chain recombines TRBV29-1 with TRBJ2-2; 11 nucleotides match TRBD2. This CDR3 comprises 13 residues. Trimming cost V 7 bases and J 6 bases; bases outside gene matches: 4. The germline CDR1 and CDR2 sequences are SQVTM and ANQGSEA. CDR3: CSARLAGPGELFF. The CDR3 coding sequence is TGCAGCGCTAGACTAGCGGGGCCCGGGGAGCTGTTTTTT.

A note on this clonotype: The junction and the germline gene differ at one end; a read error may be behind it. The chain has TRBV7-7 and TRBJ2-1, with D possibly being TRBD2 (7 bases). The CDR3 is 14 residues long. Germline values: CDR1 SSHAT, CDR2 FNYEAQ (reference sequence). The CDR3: CASSHGGPGNEQFF. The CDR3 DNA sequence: TGTGCTAGCAGCCACGGGGGGCCGGGGAATGAGCAGTTCTTC.

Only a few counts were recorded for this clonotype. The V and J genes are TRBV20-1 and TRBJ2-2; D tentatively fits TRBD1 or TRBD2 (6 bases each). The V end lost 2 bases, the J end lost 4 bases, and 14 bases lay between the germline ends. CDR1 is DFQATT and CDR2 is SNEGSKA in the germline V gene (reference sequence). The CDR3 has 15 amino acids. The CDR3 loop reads CSARFAGTTTGELFF. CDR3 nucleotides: TGCAGTGCTAGATTCGCGGGGACAACCACCGGGGAGCTGTTTTTT.

CDR3 residues: CASSQVGQGATNEKLFF. The CDR3 nucleotides are TGTGCCAGCAGCCAAGTTGGACAGGGGGCAACTAATGAAAAACTGTTTTTT. The gene calls are TRBV14 and TRBJ1-4, with 10 positions matching TRBD1. The CDR3 contains 17 residues. CDR1 and CDR2 (germline): SGHDN, FVKESK. The V and J ends lost 1 base and 0 bases, in that order; junction bases with no gene match: 2.

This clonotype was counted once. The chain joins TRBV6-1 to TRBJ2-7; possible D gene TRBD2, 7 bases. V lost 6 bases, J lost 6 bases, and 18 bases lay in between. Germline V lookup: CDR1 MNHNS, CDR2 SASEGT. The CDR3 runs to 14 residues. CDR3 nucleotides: TGTGCCAGCAGCTGGGGGGGGCTAGGTTTCGAGCAGTACGTC. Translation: CASSWGGLGFEQYV.